The clone carrying this TCR beta chain was counted only a few times. This entry comes from a study of T cell clonotyping in hematopoietic cell transplantation. Sequenced by immunoSEQ multiplex PCR; TCRdb stores in-frame clones only, minus some. Of tens of thousands of clones detected, 85% appear once; the ten largest clones hold roughly 3.1%. Indicated time point: recipient sample about 28 days before transplant, after cytoreduction. The germline CDR1 and CDR2 sequences are SNHLY and FYNNEI. Trimming removed 0 bases from V and 6 bases from J, with 3 bases in between. The CDR3 spans 11 residues. This rearrangement joins TRBV2 to TRBJ2-7; unclear D gene. The specimen comprised peripheral blood mononuclear cells, sampled before stem cell transplant. This TCR came from a man aged 55 to 70 with acute myeloid leukemia. Some clones in this sample may be carry-over from other donors' samples. CDR3 nucleotides: TGTGCCAGCAGTGAAGCGCGCGAGCAGTACTTC. This gives the protein CASSEAREQYF.